Listed here are 26 T cell receptor beta chains from one sample, sequenced in a study of Tregs in tolerant kidney transplant recipients. The protocol was immunoSEQ multiplex PCR, while the TCRdb copy is restricted to in-frame clones and leaves out a portion. The table records about 90,000 clones, 80% to 95% of them present only once. The nonmyeloablative bone marrow transplants came from related graft donors, with transient mixed chimerism. The specimen comprised CD4+ T cells from blood (PBMCs), sampled 12 months after the transplant. The origin of the receptors is a human patient who received a combined kidney and bone marrow transplant. Part of the T cell pool may stem from the graft donor.

This chain uses TRBV19 with TRBJ1-2; D call uncertain. Trimming shortened V by 5 bases and J by 1 base, and 8 bases separated the two germline ends. The CDR3 is 13 amino acids. Germline CDR1 and CDR2: LNHDA and SQIVND (reference sequence). DNA of the CDR3: TGTGCCAGTAGTGTGGAGCTTAACTATGGCTACACCTTC. It yields the protein CASSVELNYGYTF.

On this clone: One end of the junction fails to match germline, which may point to a read error. The V and J genes are TRBV5-4 and TRBJ2-1; perhaps TRBD1 as D (5 bases). This CDR3 contains 14 residues. The V gene's germline CDR1 is SGHNT and CDR2 YYREEE (reference sequence). CDR3 nucleotides: TGTGCCAGCAGCACTCGTACACAGGTGAATGAGCGGTTCTTC. This gives the protein CASSTRTQVNERFF.

The gene calls are TRBV5-6 and TRBJ2-3, with 15 bases lining up with TRBD2. The CDR3 is 19 amino acids. V lost 3 bases and J lost 0; bases outside the gene matches: 8. CDR1 is SGHDT, CDR2 YYEEEE, per germline. CDR3 nucleotide sequence: TGTGCCAGCAGCTCCCCCGGGACTAGCGGGGGGCTAAGCACAGATACGCAGTATTTT. It codes for CASSSPGTSGGLSTDTQYF.

A single count supports this clone. The chain links TRBV6-5 to TRBJ1-2; TRBD1 matches at 9 bases. This CDR3 comprises 14 residues. Per germline, CDR1 MNHEY and CDR2 SVGAGI. The J segment lost 6 bases and the V segment lost 5 bases, leaving 7 bases of the junction unmatched. As DNA, the CDR3 is TGTGCCAGCAGTATCACAGGGGGCGCAGATGGCTACACCTTC. Protein product: CASSITGGADGYTF.

The chain uses TRBV6-5 and TRBJ1-1, with D possibly matching TRBD1 (5 bases). This CDR3 region has 15 residues. The germline V gene has CDR1 MNHEY and CDR2 SVGAGI. Between the trimmed V and J ends, which lost 5 bases and 0 bases, there was a span of 13 bases. DNA of the CDR3: TGTGCCAGCAGTCTCCTAAGGGGCATGAACACTGAAGCTTTCTTT. Protein sequence: CASSLLRGMNTEAFF.

The genes are TRBV11-3 and TRBJ2-7; perhaps TRBD1 as D (6 bases). Germline lookup yields CDR1 SGHNT and CDR2 YENEEA. This CDR3 has 14 amino acids. V was shortened by 5 bases and J by 1 base, with 12 bases between the two germline ends. CDR3 in amino acids: CASSPLGGSYEQYF. CDR3 DNA: TGTGCCAGCAGCCCACTAGGGGGATCCTACGAGCAGTACTTC.

The chain joins TRBV10-3 to TRBJ1-1; D gene ambiguous. This CDR3 region has 14 residues. Germline V CDR1 and CDR2: ENHRY, SYGVKD. V lost 4 bases and J 1 base, leaving 10 bases between the germline ends. CDR3 DNA sequence: TGTGCCATCAGTGGTAGAGGAACGAACACTGAAGCTTTCTTT. This codes for CAISGRGTNTEAFF.

The chain employs TRBV7-6 and TRBJ2-1; 7 bases agree with TRBD2. CDR3 length: 13 residues. V was clipped by 1 base and J by 10 bases; unmatched bases: 4. From germline, CDR1 is SGHVS and CDR2 FNYEAQ. CDR3 DNA: TGTGCCAGCAGCTTAGGGACTAGTAGAGAGCAGTTCTTC. Amino acids: CASSLGTSREQFF.

The chain combines TRBV19 with TRBJ2-1; maybe TRBD1 (5 bases). This CDR3 has 12 residues. V was clipped by 5 bases and J by 11 bases, with 13 bases between them. In germline, CDR1 is LNHDA, CDR2 SQIVND (reference sequence). Here the CDR3 DNA reads TGTGCCAGTAGTCCTCGTCAGGGAAAGCAGTTCTTC. This sequence encodes CASSPRQGKQFF.

V usage is TRBV19 and J usage is TRBJ1-6; 9 bases align to TRBD1. Germline loops: CDR1 LNHDA, CDR2 SQIVND (reference sequence). This CDR3 contains 16 residues. V shed 4 bases and J 9 bases; nucleotides not matched to a gene: 10. CDR3 DNA sequence: TGTGCCAGTAGTACAAACAGGGGGCGTATAGGTTCACCCCTCCACTTT. Amino acids: CASSTNRGRIGSPLHF. The full variable domain, in which reference TRBV19 and TRBJ1-6 provide the parts outside the CDR3, is DGGITQSPKYLFRKEGQNVTLSCEQNLNHDAMYWYRQDPGQGLRLIYYSQIVNDFQKGDIAEGYSVSREKKESFPLTVTSAQKNPTAFYLCASSTNRGRIGSPLHFGNGTRLTVT.

This clone was detected only once. The CDR3 here is CASSRPGLAGESYEQYF. The CDR3, as DNA: TGCGCCAGCAGCAGGCCGGGACTAGCGGGAGAGTCCTACGAGCAGTACTTC. This chain connects TRBV5-1 to TRBJ2-7; 14 positions match TRBD2. Germline V gives CDR1 SGHRS, CDR2 YFSETQ. After removal of 4 bases from V and 1 base from J, the junction contained 7 bases not matched to a gene. The CDR3 extends over 17 amino acids.

The chain joins TRBV7-2 to TRBJ1-2; D possibly corresponds to TRBD1 (5 bases). This CDR3 contains 15 residues. V lost 2 bases and J lost 8, with 18 bases in between. Germline V gene lookup returns CDR1 SGHTA and CDR2 FQGNSA. CDR3 amino acids: CASSLLFGVRGGYTF. Here the CDR3 DNA reads TGTGCCAGCAGCTTACTTTTCGGGGTGCGGGGCGGCTACACCTTC.

In DNA, the CDR3 is TGTGCCAGTAGTCTAAATCGACAGGGGAACACTGAAGCTTTCTTT. This gives the protein CASSLNRQGNTEAFF. This rearrangement joins TRBV19 to TRBJ1-1; TRBD1 matches 7 bases. The CDR3 loop spans 15 amino acids. CDR1 is LNHDA and CDR2 is SQIVND in the germline V gene (reference sequence). Germline trimming cut 5 bases from V and 1 base from J; bases unmatched to any gene: 7.

V usage is TRBV12-5 and J usage is TRBJ1-3, with 8 positions matching TRBD1. The CDR3 has 19 amino acids. Germline CDR1 reads LGHNT; CDR2 reads FRNRAP. The trim removed 0 bases at V and 2 bases at J, leaving 12 bases unmatched. This CDR3 is CASGLVHRGGRPPGNTIYF. As DNA, the CDR3 is TGTGCTAGTGGTTTGGTACACAGGGGGGGCCGGCCCCCTGGAAACACCATATATTTT.

This clone has a single count. The chain carries TRBV18 and TRBJ1-3; TRBD1 is a possible D gene (5 bases). V was shortened by 2 bases and J by 4 bases, with 9 bases between the two germline ends. The CDR3 has 14 residues. Germline V lookup: CDR1 KGHSH, CDR2 LQKENI. The CDR3 here is CASSPAGRGNTIYF. CDR3 sequence (DNA): TGTGCCAGCTCACCAGCGGGGCGGGGAAACACCATATATTTT.

This chain uses TRBV30 with TRBJ1-1; D call uncertain. Trimming stripped 0 bases from V and 3 bases from J, with 11 bases between. The germline V gene encodes CDR1 GTSNPN and CDR2 SVGIG (reference sequence). The CDR3 is made up of 14 amino acids. The chain's CDR3 is CAWSVSRGYTEAFF. As DNA, the CDR3 is TGTGCCTGGAGTGTAAGTCGCGGATACACTGAAGCTTTCTTT. The full variable domain, rest sourced from reference TRBV30 and TRBJ1-1, is SQTIHQWPATLVQPVGSPLSLECTVEGTSNPNLYWYRQAAGRGLQLLFYSVGIGQISSEVPQNLSASRPQDRQFILSSKKLLLSDSGFYLCAWSVSRGYTEAFFGQGTRLTVV.

The genes are TRBV7-9 and TRBJ2-1; 15 positions agree with TRBD2. V shed 5 bases, J shed 9 bases, and the junction held 8 bases outside the gene matches. The CDR3 extends over 16 amino acids. Germline CDR1 SEHNR, CDR2 FQNEAQ (reference sequence). The CDR3 coding sequence is TGTGCCAGCAGCCCCCGATGGACTAGCGGGAGGGGTGAGCAGTTCTTC. This sequence encodes CASSPRWTSGRGEQFF.

This rearrangement joins TRBV5-1 to TRBJ2-2, with D tentatively TRBD2 (5 bases). Germline values: CDR1 SGHRS, CDR2 YFSETQ. V was clipped by 2 bases and J by 3 bases, with 8 bases between them. This CDR3 has 14 amino acids. CDR3 DNA: TGCGCCAGCAGCTTAGGACTGTACACCGGGGAGCTGTTTTTT. Encoded protein: CASSLGLYTGELFF.

The gene calls are TRBV19 and TRBJ1-2; TRBD1 might be the D (5 bases). The CDR3 sequence is 15 residues long. Looked up from germline, CDR1 is LNHDA and CDR2 is SQIVND (reference sequence). V was clipped by 5 bases and J by 0 bases, with 13 bases between them. CDR3 protein: CASSPRDGANYGYTF. CDR3 coding DNA: TGTGCCAGTAGTCCGCGGGACGGAGCTAACTATGGCTACACCTTC. Variable domain in full (rest from reference TRBV19 and TRBJ1-2): DGGITQSPKYLFRKEGQNVTLSCEQNLNHDAMYWYRQDPGQGLRLIYYSQIVNDFQKGDIAEGYSVSREKKESFPLTVTSAQKNPTAFYLCASSPRDGANYGYTFGSGTRLTVV.

This clone occurred once. The chain uses TRBV6-4 and TRBJ1-4; TRBD1 matches at 7 bases. CDR3 length: 16 amino acids. Germline V CDR1 and CDR2: MRHNA, SNTAGT. Losses at the gene ends were 7 bases for V and 5 bases for J; bases not matched to a gene: 13. CDR3 loop: CASNFPYRGRNEKLFF. The DNA of the CDR3 is TGTGCCAGCAATTTCCCCTACAGGGGCAGAAATGAAAAACTGTTTTTT.

The chain employs TRBV27 and TRBJ2-7; D perhaps matches TRBD2 (6 bases). Germline V gene data show CDR1 as MNHEY and CDR2 as SMNVEV (reference sequence). V lost 7 bases to trimming and J lost 9 bases, with 25 bases between them. The CDR3 is 15 amino acids. The CDR3 nucleotides read TGTGCCAGCAAACGAGTTCCCCCCGGTAGCGGCTCGCAGTACTTC. It codes for CASKRVPPGSGSQYF.

The rearrangement joins TRBV7-2 to TRBJ2-5, with D tentatively TRBD1 (6 bases). Near its end, the DNA agrees better with TRBJ2-7, so the J call may be wrong. This CDR3 spans 15 amino acids. Germline CDR1 reads SGHTA; CDR2 reads FQGNSA. CDR3 sequence: CASSLSRGRSYEQYF. DNA for the CDR3: TGTGCCAGCAGCTTAAGCAGGGGAAGATCCTACGAGCAGTACTTC.

The rearrangement uses TRBV29-1 and TRBJ1-1; D possibly corresponds to TRBD1 (5 bases). This CDR3 region has 10 residues. Germline V gene data show CDR1 as SQVTM and CDR2 as ANQGSEA. CDR3 DNA sequence: TGCGCTGCGGGGGTAACTGAAGCTTTCTTT. Translating it yields CAAGVTEAFF.

The gene calls are TRBV5-1 and TRBJ1-2, with 9 bases identical to TRBD1. Per germline, CDR1 SGHRS and CDR2 YFSETQ. With 4 bases clipped from V and 5 bases from J, the junction kept 6 bases outside the gene matches. This CDR3 has 14 residues. CDR3 nucleotides: TGCGCCAGCAGCACCTGGACAGGGGAATATGGCTACACCTTC. Protein product: CASSTWTGEYGYTF. Based on the CDR3 plus reference TRBV5-1 and TRBJ1-2, the full variable domain is KAGVTQTPRYLIKTRGQQVTLSCSPISGHRSVSWYQQTPGQGLQFLFEYFSETQRNKGNFPGRFSGRQFSNSRSEMNVSTLELGDSALYLCASSTWTGEYGYTFGSGTRLTVV.

This chain joins TRBV7-2 and TRBJ2-5, with 14 bases that match TRBD2. The CDR3 loop spans 18 amino acids. J lost 4 bases, V lost 1 base, and 8 bases had no gene match. Per germline, CDR1 SGHTA and CDR2 FQGNSA. The CDR3 DNA sequence: TGTGCCAGCAGCTTAGGGGGGGGACTAGCGGGAGTCGGAGAGACCCAGTACTTC. It translates to CASSLGGGLAGVGETQYF.

V usage is TRBV7-9 and J usage is TRBJ2-7, with D possibly being TRBD1 (5 bases). Germline V gene sequence: CDR1 SEHNR, CDR2 FQNEAQ (reference sequence). V was trimmed by 1 base and J by 7 bases, leaving 14 bases between them. The CDR3 length is 14 residues. DNA of the CDR3: TGTGCCAGCAGCTTAGAATCCAGGGTCCCTGAGCAGTACTTC. Translating it yields CASSLESRVPEQYF.